These 14 T cell receptor beta chains came from one sample sequenced in a study of cytomegalovirus exposure and HLA in healthy donors. Use of 60 Vbeta and 13 Jbeta primers characterized the PCR. Sequencing was performed with immunoSEQ multiplex PCR; in TCRdb, only in-frame clones are kept and a portion is missing. The sample contains about 98,000 clones, around 86% of which appear only once. Sequenced input: PBMCs. The receptors here all came from a female donor in good health and CMV-seropositive.

The rearrangement links TRBV19 to TRBJ1-3; D uncertain. This CDR3 has 13 amino acids. Germline CDR1 and CDR2: LNHDA and SQIVND (reference sequence). V was shortened by 5 bases and J by 2 bases, with 7 bases between the two germline ends. CDR3 DNA sequence: TGTGCCAGTAGTTGGCCTGCTGGAAACACCATATATTTT. Its protein is CASSWPAGNTIYF.

Only one count was recorded for this clone. The genes are TRBV19 and TRBJ1-5, with 11 positions matching TRBD1. In germline, CDR1 is LNHDA, CDR2 SQIVND (reference sequence). V shed 6 bases, J shed 7 bases, and the junction held 8 bases outside the gene matches. The CDR3 is 15 residues long. The CDR3 DNA follows: TGTGCCAGTAGCAGTGGACAGGGGGCGGCCCAGCCCCAGCATTTT. This gives the protein CASSSGQGAAQPQHF.

V is TRBV6-4 and J is TRBJ1-3; no clear D. Germline CDR1 and CDR2: MRHNA and SNTAGT. CDR3 length: 13 residues. Trimming took off 4 bases at V and 4 bases at J, with 8 bases between the two ends. This chain's CDR3 is CASSGSWGNTIYF. CDR3 sequence (DNA): TGTGCCAGCAGTGGAAGCTGGGGAAACACCATATATTTT.

This chain links TRBV7-9 with TRBJ2-7; 8 bases map to TRBD1. V dropped 6 bases and J dropped 5; count of bases not matched to a gene: 12. Germline-derived CDR1 and CDR2 are SEHNR and FQNEAQ (reference sequence). CDR3 length: 15 amino acids. CDR3 DNA sequence: TGTGCCAGCAGTCTGGTGTCAGGGGGCGGGAACGAGCAGTACTTC. Amino acid sequence: CASSLVSGGGNEQYF. Drawing the rest from reference TRBV7-9 and TRBJ2-7, the complete variable domain is DTGVSQNPRHKITKRGQNVTFRCDPISEHNRLYWYRQTLGQGPEFLTYFQNEAQLEKSRLLSDRFSAERPKGSFSTLEIQRTEQGDSAMYLCASSLVSGGGNEQYFGPGTRLTVT.

The chain recombines TRBV9 with TRBJ1-5; 9 nucleotides agree with TRBD1. This CDR3 has 15 amino acids. Germline V gene sequence: CDR1 SGDLS, CDR2 YYNGEE. Trimming at V came to 0 bases and at J to 5 bases, leaving 3 bases not matched to a gene. The CDR3 spells CASSVGTGAYQPQHF. The CDR3 nucleotides are TGTGCCAGCAGCGTAGGGACAGGGGCTTATCAGCCCCAGCATTTT.

The chain couples TRBV9 to TRBJ2-1; TRBD1 aligns across 9 bases. The CDR3 runs 15 residues. V lost 4 bases and J lost 3; bases outside the gene matches: 5. In germline, CDR1 is SGDLS, CDR2 YYNGEE. The CDR3 nucleotides are TGTGCCAGCAGCTTGGGACAGGGCAGCTACAATGAGCAGTTCTTC. This gives the protein CASSLGQGSYNEQFF.

The chain is built from TRBV11-1 and TRBJ1-2, with D tentatively TRBD1 (6 bases). The V and J ends lost 3 bases and 5 bases respectively, with 13 bases between them. CDR3 size: 14 residues. Germline CDR1 reads SGHAT; CDR2 reads FQDESV (reference sequence). The CDR3 region is CASSLAPQGYGYTF. Here the CDR3 DNA reads TGTGCCAGCAGCTTGGCCCCACAGGGATATGGCTACACCTTC. The variable domain in full, with the rest retrieved from reference TRBV11-1 and TRBJ1-2, is EAEVAQSPRYKITEKSQAVAFWCDPISGHATLYWYRQILGQGPELLVQFQDESVVDDSQLPKDRFSAERLKGVDSTLKIQPAELGDSAMYLCASSLAPQGYGYTFGSGTRLTVV.

The chain combines TRBV4-2 with TRBJ2-1; 11 bases map to TRBD2. From germline, CDR1 is LGHNA and CDR2 YNFKEQ. V lost 1 base, J lost 6 bases, and 8 bases stayed unmatched. This CDR3 region has 17 residues. CDR3 in DNA: TGTGCCAGCAGCCAAGTGAGGGTAGCGGGGGGGATCAATGAGCAGTTCTTC. It codes for CASSQVRVAGGINEQFF.

The chain employs TRBV7-9 and TRBJ2-7; TRBD1 is a possible D gene (6 bases). This CDR3 is 13 amino acids long. Trimming took 3 bases from V and 4 from J, leaving 10 bases between them. Looked up from germline, CDR1 is SEHNR and CDR2 is FQNEAQ (reference sequence). The CDR3 sequence: CASSFDRPYEQYF. The DNA for the CDR3 is TGTGCCAGCAGCTTCGACAGGCCTTACGAGCAGTACTTC.

For the CDR3, the DNA is TGTGCCAGCAGCTATTCACCTCCGGGACAGGGGATCTATGGCTACACCTTC. Protein product: CASSYSPPGQGIYGYTF. The chain is built from TRBV5-5 and TRBJ1-2; 10 bases match TRBD1. V trimming: 3 bases; J trimming: 4 bases; junction bases outside the gene matches: 12. This CDR3 spans 17 amino acids. Germline CDR1 SGHKS, CDR2 YYEKEE (reference sequence).

A few counts support this clone. J is TRBJ1-2 and V is TRBV10-2; 7 bases line up with TRBD1. The CDR3 sequence is 14 residues long. With V trimmed by 2 bases and J by 8 bases, 8 bases remained unmatched. CDR1 is WSHSY and CDR2 is SAAADI in the germline V gene. The CDR3 region has the DNA TGCGCCAGCAGTGAGATGACAGGGACGCTAGGCTACACCTTC. Translation: CASSEMTGTLGYTF.

The gene calls are TRBV13 and TRBJ2-7; D is uncertain. Trimming cost V 2 bases and J 0 bases, with 8 bases left between them. The CDR3 sequence is 14 residues long. Germline CDR1 and CDR2: PRHDT and FYEKMQ (reference sequence). CDR3 in amino acids: CASSLSDNSYEQYF. The CDR3 DNA is TGTGCCAGCAGCTTAAGCGATAACTCCTACGAGCAGTACTTC.

The V and J genes are TRBV9 and TRBJ2-6, with D unclear. The CDR3 is 15 residues long. Germline CDR1 reads SGDLS; CDR2 reads YYNGEE. V was shortened by 0 bases and J by 1 base, with 5 bases between the two germline ends. This CDR3 reads CASSVGQSGANVLTF. CDR3 DNA sequence: TGTGCCAGCAGCGTAGGGCAGTCTGGGGCCAACGTCCTGACTTTC.

The chain links TRBV30 to TRBJ2-5; 8 bases fit TRBD1. The CDR3 has 14 residues. The germline V gene has CDR1 GTSNPN and CDR2 SVGIG (reference sequence). V shed 1 base and J 5 bases; nucleotides not matched to a gene: 6. The CDR3 DNA sequence: TGTGCCTGGAGTGCGGACAGGGTAGGGGAGACCCAGTACTTC. This codes for CAWSADRVGETQYF.